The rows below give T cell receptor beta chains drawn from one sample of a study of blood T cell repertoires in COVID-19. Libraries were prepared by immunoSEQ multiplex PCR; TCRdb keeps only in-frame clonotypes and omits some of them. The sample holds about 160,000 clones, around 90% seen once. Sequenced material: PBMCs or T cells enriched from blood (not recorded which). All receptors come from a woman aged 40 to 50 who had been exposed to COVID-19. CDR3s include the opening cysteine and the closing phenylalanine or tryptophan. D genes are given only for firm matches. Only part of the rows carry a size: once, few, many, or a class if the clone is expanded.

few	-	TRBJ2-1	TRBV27	CASSLNPGNEQFF	TGTGCCAGCAGTTTAAACCCCGGGAATGAGCAGTTCTTC
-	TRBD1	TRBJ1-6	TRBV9	CASSFGTGGNSPLHF	TGTGCCAGCAGCTTCGGGACAGGGGGTAATTCACCCCTCCACTTT
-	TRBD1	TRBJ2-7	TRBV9	CASSASTGGDEQYF	TGTGCCAGCAGCGCGTCGACAGGGGGCGACGAGCAGTACTTC
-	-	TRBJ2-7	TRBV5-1	CASSSSRDEQYF	TGCGCCAGCAGCTCGTCGAGGGACGAGCAGTACTTC
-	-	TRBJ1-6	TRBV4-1	CASSQVGSYNSPLHF	TGCGCCAGCAGCCAAGTCGGCTCCTATAATTCACCCCTCCACTTT
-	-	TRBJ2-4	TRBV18	CASSQDTAKNIQYF	TGTGCCAGCTCACAAGACACAGCCAAAAACATTCAGTACTTC
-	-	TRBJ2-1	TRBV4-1	CASSQGAGSSYNEQFF	TGCGCCAGCAGCCAAGGTGCGGGGAGCTCCTACAATGAGCAGTTCTTC
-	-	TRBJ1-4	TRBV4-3	CASSQEGRKLFF	TGCGCCAGCAGCCAAGAAGGGAGGAAACTGTTTTTT
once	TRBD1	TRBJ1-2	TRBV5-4	CASSSSRQGSYGYTF	TGTGCCAGCAGCTCATCACGACAGGGAAGCTATGGCTACACCTTC
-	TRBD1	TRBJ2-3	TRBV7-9	CASSARTGNTDTQYF	TGTGCCAGCAGCGCCCGGACAGGGAACACAGATACGCAGTATTTT
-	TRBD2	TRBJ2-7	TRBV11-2	CASSSRGGLSEQYF	TGTGCCAGCAGCTCCCGCGGGGGGCTGAGCGAGCAGTACTTC
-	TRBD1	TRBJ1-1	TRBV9	CASSVDGGGITEAFF	TGTGCCAGCAGCGTAGACGGAGGGGGCATCACTGAAGCTTTCTTT
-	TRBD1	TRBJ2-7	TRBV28	CAGSATGGGEQYF	TGTGCCGGCTCAGCGACAGGGGGCGGGGAGCAGTACTTC
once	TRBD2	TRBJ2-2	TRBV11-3	CASSLDGGYTGELFF	TGTGCCAGCAGCTTAGACGGGGGGTACACCGGGGAGCTGTTTTTT
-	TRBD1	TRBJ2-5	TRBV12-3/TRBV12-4	CASSLARQGAQYF	TGTGCCAGCAGTTTAGCGAGACAGGGGGCCCAGTACTTC
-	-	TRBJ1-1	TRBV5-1	CASSALLPGQNTEAFF	TGCGCCAGCAGCGCTTTACTTCCGGGACAGAACACTGAAGCTTTCTTT
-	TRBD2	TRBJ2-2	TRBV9	CASSVSLAGNNTGELFF	TGTGCCAGCAGCGTGAGCCTAGCGGGTAACAACACCGGGGAGCTGTTTTTT
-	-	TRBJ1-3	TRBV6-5	CASSAGTSRNTIYF	TGTGCCAGCTCTGCGGGGACTTCTAGAAACACCATATATTTT
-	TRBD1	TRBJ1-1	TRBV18	CASSRDRGLGTEAFF	TGTGCCAGCTCACGGGACAGGGGGCTGGGCACTGAAGCTTTCTTT
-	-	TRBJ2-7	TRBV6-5	CASSSPGYEQYF	TGTGCCAGCAGTTCCCCAGGGTACGAGCAGTACTTC
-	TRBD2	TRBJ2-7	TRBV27	CASSLGGGNYEQYF	TGTGCCAGCAGTTTAGGGGGGGGAAACTACGAGCAGTACTTC
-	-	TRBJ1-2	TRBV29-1	CSVEAGDYTF	TGCAGCGTTGAGGCGGGGGACTACACCTTC
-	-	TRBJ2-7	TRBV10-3	CAISESRHLSSYEQYF	TGTGCCATCAGTGAGTCGCGACACTTATCCTCCTACGAGCAGTACTTC
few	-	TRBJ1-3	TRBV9	CASSLVGNGKAGNTIYF	TGTGCCAGCAGCTTAGTAGGAAACGGGAAAGCTGGAAACACCATATATTTT
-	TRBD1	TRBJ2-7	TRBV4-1	CASSQGTGEWYEQYF	TGCGCCAGCAGCCAAGGGACAGGGGAATGGTACGAGCAGTACTTC
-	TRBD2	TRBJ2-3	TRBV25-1	CASSVLAGGKDTQYF	TGTGCCAGCAGTGTTCTAGCGGGGGGGAAAGATACGCAGTATTTT
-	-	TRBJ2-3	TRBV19	CASSIKNTDTQYF	TGTGCCAGTAGTATTAAAAACACAGATACGCAGTATTTT
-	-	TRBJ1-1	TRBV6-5	CASSRSNTEAFF	TGTGCCAGCAGTCGGTCCAACACTGAAGCTTTCTTT
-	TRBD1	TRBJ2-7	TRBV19	CASSQGQGWGEQYF	TGTGCCAGTAGTCAGGGACAGGGGTGGGGCGAGCAGTACTTC
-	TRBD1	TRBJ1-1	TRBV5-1	CASVLGTGVPGGSAFF	TGCGCCAGCGTCCTCGGGACAGGGGTCCCAGGAGGGTCCGCTTTCTTT
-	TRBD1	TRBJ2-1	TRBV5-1	CASSPGTGGDNEQFF	TGCGCCAGCAGCCCCGGGACAGGGGGTGACAATGAGCAGTTCTTC
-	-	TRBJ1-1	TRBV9	CASSVEQNTEAFF	TGTGCCAGCAGCGTAGAGCAGAACACTGAAGCTTTCTTT
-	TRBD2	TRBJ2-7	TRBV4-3	CASSQGGYEQYF	TGCGCCAGCAGCCAGGGAGGGTACGAGCAGTACTTC
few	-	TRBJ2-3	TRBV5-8	CASSLEARDTQYF	TGTGCCAGCAGCTTGGAAGCCCGGGATACGCAGTATTTT
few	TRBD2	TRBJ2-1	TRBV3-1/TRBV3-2	CASSQDPGRYNEQFF	TGTGCCAGCAGCCAAGATCCCGGGAGGTACAATGAGCAGTTCTTC
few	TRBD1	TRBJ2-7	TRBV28	CASSRTGSSSYEQYF	TGTGCCAGCAGTCGGACAGGGAGTAGCTCCTACGAGCAGTACTTC
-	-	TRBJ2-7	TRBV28	CASSPRAYEQYF	TGTGCCAGCAGTCCTCGAGCCTACGAGCAGTACTTC
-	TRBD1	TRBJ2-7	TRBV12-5	CASGSPSGTGNYEQYF	TGTGCTAGTGGTTCCCCCTCCGGGACAGGGAACTACGAGCAGTACTTC
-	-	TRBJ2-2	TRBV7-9	CASSLSQGSANTGELFF	TGTGCCAGCAGCTTAAGTCAGGGGTCGGCGAACACCGGGGAGCTGTTTTTT
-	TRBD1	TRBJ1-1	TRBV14	CANDRGDTEAFF	TGTGCCAACGACAGGGGAGACACTGAAGCTTTCTTT
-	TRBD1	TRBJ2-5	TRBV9	CASSTLTGQQETQYF	TGTGCCAGCAGCACTCTCACGGGACAGCAAGAGACCCAGTACTTC
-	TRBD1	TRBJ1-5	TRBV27	CASSSTGVSNQPQHF	TGTGCCAGCAGTTCTACAGGGGTTAGCAATCAGCCCCAGCATTTT
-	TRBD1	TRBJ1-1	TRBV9	CASSGQGNTEAFF	TGTGCCAGCAGCGGACAGGGGAACACTGAAGCTTTCTTT
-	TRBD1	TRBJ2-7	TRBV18	CASSPRTGGHEQYF	TGTGCCAGCTCACCTCGGACAGGGGGACACGAGCAGTACTTC
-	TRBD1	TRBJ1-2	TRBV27	CASSLQFSRDRVGYTF	TGTGCCAGCAGTCTCCAATTTTCCCGGGACAGGGTTGGCTACACCTTC
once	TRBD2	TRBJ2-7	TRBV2	CASSERRLAGAYEQYF	TGTGCCAGCAGTGAAAGGCGTCTAGCGGGGGCCTACGAGCAGTACTTC
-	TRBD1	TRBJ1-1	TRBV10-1	CARKATGRDTEAFF	TGCGCCAGGAAGGCGACAGGGCGGGACACTGAAGCTTTCTTT
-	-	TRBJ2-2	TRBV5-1	CASSYARASRPGELFF	TGCGCCAGCAGCTACGCCCGGGCTAGCCGGCCCGGGGAGCTGTTTTTT
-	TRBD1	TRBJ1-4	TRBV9	CASSVRTGRDEKLFF	TGTGCCAGCAGCGTGCGGACAGGGAGGGATGAAAAACTGTTTTTT
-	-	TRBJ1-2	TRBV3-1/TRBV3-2	CASSQEGLYYGYTF	TGTGCCAGCAGCCAAGAGGGACTTTACTATGGCTACACCTTC
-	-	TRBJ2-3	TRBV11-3	CASSLDTGRNTQYF	TGTGCCAGCAGCTTAGACACAGGCCGAAATACGCAGTATTTT
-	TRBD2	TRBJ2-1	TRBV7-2	CASSIALAIHEQFF	TGTGCCAGCAGCATTGCACTAGCGATCCATGAGCAGTTCTTC
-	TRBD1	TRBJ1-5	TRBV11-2	CASSLGTGKNQPQHF	TGTGCCAGCAGCTTAGGGACAGGGAAGAATCAGCCCCAGCATTTT
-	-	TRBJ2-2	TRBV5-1	CASSFRQIHTGELFF	TGCGCCAGCAGCTTTAGACAGATACACACCGGGGAGCTGTTTTTT
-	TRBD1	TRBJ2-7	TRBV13	CASSPTTGGYEQYF	TGTGCCAGCAGCCCTACGACAGGGGGCTACGAGCAGTACTTC